The 28 T cell receptor beta chains below come from one sample, sequenced in a study of cytomegalovirus exposure and HLA in healthy donors. PCR amplification relied on 60 Vbeta primers (plus 13 Jbeta primers). Measured with immunoSEQ multiplex PCR; TCRdb has only the in-frame clones, and not every one. This sample has around 170,000 clones, with 65% to 85% found just once. Sequencing used PBMCs. Every receptor here comes from a girl aged 5-17 years in good health and CMV-seropositive.

This chain connects TRBV6-5 to TRBJ2-1; D is unclear. CDR3 length: 15 residues. CDR1 is MNHEY, CDR2 SVGAGI, per germline. Trimming pared 2 bases from V and 4 bases from J, leaving 12 bases between. This CDR3 reads CASSYERPPYNEQFF. DNA of the CDR3: TGTGCCAGCAGTTACGAGAGGCCCCCATACAATGAGCAGTTCTTC.

V is TRBV5-1 and J is TRBJ1-4, with 7 bases identical to TRBD1. With V trimmed by 0 bases and J by 2 bases, 4 bases remained unmatched. This CDR3 spans 16 amino acids. The germline V gene encodes CDR1 SGHRS and CDR2 YFSETQ. The CDR3: CASSLAPTGTNEKLFF. The CDR3 nucleotides read TGCGCCAGCAGCTTGGCCCCGACAGGGACTAATGAAAAACTGTTTTTT.

The chain joins TRBV19 to TRBJ2-7, with TRBD1 matching over 9 bases. The junction had 12 bases not matched to a gene; V was cut back by 6 bases and J by 0 bases. Germline V gene data show CDR1 as LNHDA and CDR2 as SQIVND (reference sequence). CDR3 length equals 17 residues. In DNA, the CDR3 is TGTGCCAGTAGGCGAACCACCGGGACAGGGAGCTCCTACGAGCAGTACTTC. Translated, it gives CASRRTTGTGSSYEQYF.

The V gene is TRBV9, the J gene TRBJ2-3; 9 bases are a match to TRBD2. CDR3 size: 14 residues. V shed 3 bases and J 4 bases; nucleotides not matched to a gene: 3. From germline, CDR1 is SGDLS and CDR2 YYNGEE. The CDR3 loop reads CASSASSGADTQYF. The CDR3 nucleotides are TGTGCCAGCAGCGCCTCTAGCGGGGCAGATACGCAGTATTTT.

This clone appeared once. The chain employs TRBV6-1 and TRBJ2-7, with D perhaps TRBD1 (6 bases). The V gene's germline CDR1 is MNHNS and CDR2 SASEGT. This CDR3 has 14 amino acids. The ends were cut back, 11 bases at V and 2 bases at J, with 19 bases in the middle. The CDR3, as DNA: TGTGCCGTATGCTCGGACAGTCCCCCCTACGAGCAGTACTTC. It codes for CAVCSDSPPYEQYF.

This chain joins TRBV5-1 and TRBJ2-5; D gene uncertain. Germline V lookup: CDR1 SGHRS, CDR2 YFSETQ. V lost 0 bases to trimming and J lost 5 bases, with 5 bases between them. The CDR3 is 12 residues long. In DNA, the CDR3 is TGCGCCAGCAGCTTGGCCCGTGAGACCCAGTACTTC. Its protein is CASSLARETQYF.

The chain uses TRBV19 and TRBJ2-7, with D perhaps matching TRBD1 (7 bases). Trimming left V 4 bases short and J 3 bases short, with 16 bases between. Germline CDR1 is LNHDA and CDR2 is SQIVND (reference sequence). The CDR3 has 15 amino acids. CDR3 sequence reads: CASSTYGGGGYEQYF. The CDR3 bases are TGTGCCAGTAGTACCTACGGAGGGGGCGGCTACGAGCAGTACTTC.

The chain combines TRBV7-2 with TRBJ2-3; 11 nucleotides agree with TRBD2. The CDR3 contains 18 residues. The germline CDR1 and CDR2 sequences are SGHTA and FQGNSA. V lost 5 bases and J lost 1; bases outside the gene matches: 11. CDR3 coding DNA: TGTGCCAGCAGCCTCCCGGGACTAGCGGACCGCCGCACAGATACGCAGTATTTT. Encoded protein: CASSLPGLADRRTDTQYF. The variable domain in full, with the rest retrieved from reference TRBV7-2 and TRBJ2-3, is GAGVSQSPSNKVTEKGKDVELRCDPISGHTALYWYRQSLGQGLEFLIYFQGNSAPDKSGLPSDRFSAERTGGSVSTLTIQRTQQEDSAVYLCASSLPGLADRRTDTQYFGPGTRLTVL.

CDR3 in amino acids: CASSRSIAGAAETQYF. The CDR3 DNA follows: TGTGCCAGCTCACGCTCGATAGCGGGAGCGGCGGAGACCCAGTACTTC. V gene TRBV18 combines with J gene TRBJ2-5; 9 bases fit TRBD2. Germline assignment: CDR1 KGHSH and CDR2 LQKENI. Trimming at V came to 4 bases and at J to 5 bases, leaving 11 bases not matched to a gene. This CDR3 has 16 amino acids.

The V gene is TRBV19, the J gene TRBJ2-5, with 7 bases matching TRBD1. Unmatched junction bases numbered 7, after V lost 5 bases and J lost 1 base. Germline CDR1 and CDR2: LNHDA and SQIVND (reference sequence). The CDR3 spans 15 residues. The CDR3 DNA reads TGTGCCAGTAGTTTACAGGGGCAGGGCCAAGAGACCCAGTACTTC. Translated: CASSLQGQGQETQYF.

The chain has TRBV20-1 and TRBJ2-3; no clear D gene. The CDR3 loop spans 11 amino acids. Trimming removed 3 bases from V and 11 bases from J, with 12 bases in between. CDR1 DFQATT and CDR2 SNEGSKA come from the germline V gene (reference sequence). This CDR3 reads CSARGLVLQYF. CDR3 nucleotide sequence: TGCAGTGCTAGGGGCCTTGTATTGCAGTATTTT.

In its sample, this clone was seen a few times. The chain couples TRBV10-3 to TRBJ1-2; D is unresolved. Germline CDR1 ENHRY, CDR2 SYGVKD. V lost 3 bases, J lost 4 bases, and 12 bases lay in between. There are 14 residues in the CDR3. The CDR3 DNA follows: TGTGCCATCAGTGATCCTGGAGGACCCTATGGCTACACCTTC. It yields the protein CAISDPGGPYGYTF.

In nucleotides, the CDR3 is TGTGCCAGTAGTAGCGAGTTTGAGCAGTTCTTC. Residues: CASSSEFEQFF. The chain recombines TRBV19 with TRBJ2-1; no clear D. The CDR3 is 11 residues long. The V gene's germline CDR1 is LNHDA and CDR2 SQIVND (reference sequence). Trimming removed 4 bases at V and 9 bases at J, with 7 bases between.

The CDR3 loop reads CASSLDLSTDTQYF. The CDR3 region has the DNA TGCGCCAGCAGCCTAGATCTAAGCACAGATACGCAGTATTTT. The rearrangement joins TRBV10-1 to TRBJ2-3, with D hard to call. The CDR3 consists of 14 residues. The V end lost 6 bases, the J end lost 0 bases, and 10 bases lay between the germline ends. Germline CDR1 and CDR2: WNHNN and SYGVQD (reference sequence).

This chain connects TRBV30 to TRBJ2-3; 8 bases match TRBD2. The CDR3 covers 15 residues. Germline CDR1 is GTSNPN and CDR2 is SVGIG (reference sequence). V gave up 0 bases and J gave up 9 bases; unmatched junction bases: 11. In DNA form, the CDR3 reads TGTGCCTGGAGTGTACTAACGGGAGGGCCGGGGACGCAGTATTTT. As protein: CAWSVLTGGPGTQYF.

Worth noting for this clone: Germline is not matched at one junction end, which may reflect a read error. The chain uses TRBV6-1 and TRBJ2-4; tentatively, D is TRBD1 (5 bases). The CDR3 sequence is 11 residues long. Per the germline V gene, CDR1 is MNHNS and CDR2 is SASEGT. This chain's CDR3 is CASISRTMIDF. The CDR3 DNA follows: TGTGCCAGCATAAGTAGGACAATGATTGACTTC.

The chain employs TRBV29-1 and TRBJ2-2; TRBD2 matches 7 bases. Looked up from germline, CDR1 is SQVTM and CDR2 is ANQGSEA. The CDR3 spans 15 residues. J lost 5 bases, V lost 4 bases, and 10 bases had no gene match. The CDR3 loop reads CSVGTGGGQTGELFF. The CDR3 bases are TGCAGCGTTGGGACCGGGGGAGGGCAAACCGGGGAGCTGTTTTTT.

In regard to this clone: Sequence at one end of the junction differs from germline and may be a read error. This chain joins TRBV5-6 and TRBJ2-1; D is possibly TRBD1 (6 bases). CDR1 and CDR2 from the germline V gene are SGHDT and YYEEEE. This CDR3 is 15 amino acids long. The CDR3 DNA sequence: TGTGCCAGCCGCTTGGGGCAGGGGTTCTACAATGAGCAGTTCTTC. This codes for CASRLGQGFYNEQFF.

As regards this clone: A junction boundary mismatches the germline segment, possibly from a read error. This rearrangement joins TRBV6-5 to TRBJ2-1; D perhaps matches TRBD2 (6 bases). The CDR3 sequence is 14 residues long. CDR1 is MNHEY, CDR2 SVGAGI, per germline. The CDR3 region is CAGFFSGEWNEQFF. CDR3 DNA: TGCGCCGGTTTTTTTTCGGGAGAGTGGAATGAGCAGTTCTTC.

V gene TRBV9 combines with J gene TRBJ2-1; D call uncertain. Germline V gene data show CDR1 as SGDLS and CDR2 as YYNGEE. CDR3 length equals 14 residues. Trimming pared 0 bases from V and 8 bases from J, leaving 12 bases between. The CDR3 DNA follows: TGTGCCAGCAGCGTAGCTGGCGTAGAGGATGAGCAGTTCTTC. Translating it yields CASSVAGVEDEQFF.

The CDR3 protein is CSAHNPTEAFF. The CDR3 nucleotides are TGCAGTGCACACAACCCCACTGAAGCTTTCTTT. This sequence joins TRBV20-1 and TRBJ1-1; no reliable D call. The CDR3 spans 11 residues. Germline values: CDR1 DFQATT, CDR2 SNEGSKA (reference sequence). Trimming took 6 bases from V and 4 from J, leaving 9 bases between them.

The rearrangement joins TRBV19 to TRBJ1-5, with D unresolved. The CDR3 covers 17 residues. Per germline, CDR1 LNHDA and CDR2 SQIVND (reference sequence). V lost 3 bases and J 0 bases, leaving 15 bases between the germline ends. Written as DNA, the CDR3 is TGTGCCAGTAGTATTAGCATCGACCTCTATAGCAATCAGCCCCAGCATTTT. Protein product: CASSISIDLYSNQPQHF. Variable domain in full (rest from reference TRBV19 and TRBJ1-5): DGGITQSPKYLFRKEGQNVTLSCEQNLNHDAMYWYRQDPGQGLRLIYYSQIVNDFQKGDIAEGYSVSREKKESFPLTVTSAQKNPTAFYLCASSISIDLYSNQPQHFGDGTRLSIL.

The V and J genes are TRBV12-5 and TRBJ1-1; 7 positions match TRBD1. The CDR3 consists of 14 residues. The germline V gene encodes CDR1 LGHNT and CDR2 FRNRAP. J gave up 5 bases and V 7 bases, and 10 bases lay outside the gene matches. The CDR3 region has the DNA TGTGCTAGTGCCCTTTACAGGGGAAGGACTGAAGCTTTCTTT. Translated, it gives CASALYRGRTEAFF. Combining the CDR3 with reference TRBV12-5 and TRBJ1-1 gives the whole variable domain DARVTQTPRHKVTEMGQEVTMRCQPILGHNTVFWYRQTMMQGLELLAYFRNRAPLDDSGMPKDRFSAEMPDATLATLKIQPSEPRDSAVYFCASALYRGRTEAFFGQGTRLTVV.

The rearrangement joins TRBV5-1 to TRBJ2-1; unclear D gene. V was pared by 6 bases and J by 7 bases, with 17 bases between. In germline, CDR1 is SGHRS, CDR2 YFSETQ. The length of the CDR3 is 14 residues. The DNA of the CDR3 is TGCGCCAGCAAAGTAGAGCGATTCCGGAATGAGCAGTTCTTC. This sequence encodes CASKVERFRNEQFF.

As for this clone: The sample contains more than one DNA sequence encoding this CDR3. The chain joins TRBV6-5 to TRBJ2-7; 10 bases map to TRBD1. CDR3 length equals 14 residues. Trimming took 2 bases from V and 3 from J; bases not matched to a gene: 1. CDR1 MNHEY and CDR2 SVGAGI come from the germline V gene. This CDR3 is CASSYRDRGYEQYF. Written as DNA, the CDR3 is TGTGCCAGCAGTTACCGGGACAGGGGCTACGAGCAGTACTTC.

This clone was detected only a few times. The rearrangement joins TRBV11-2 to TRBJ2-1, with 13 bases matching TRBD2. This CDR3 contains 19 residues. J was trimmed by 0 bases and V by 2 bases; bases with no gene match: 7. Germline V lookup: CDR1 SGHAT, CDR2 FQNNGV. The CDR3 protein is CASSLPPGLAGSSYNEQFF. DNA for the CDR3: TGTGCCAGCAGCTTACCTCCGGGACTAGCGGGGAGCTCCTACAATGAGCAGTTCTTC.

The CDR3 nucleotides are TGTGCCAGCAGTAATATCGGACAGACCTCTAACTATGGCTACACCTTC. As protein: CASSNIGQTSNYGYTF. The chain is built from TRBV2 and TRBJ1-2; D is possibly TRBD1 (6 bases). Deletions cut 5 bases from V and 0 bases from J, with 16 bases between. The germline V gene encodes CDR1 SNHLY and CDR2 FYNNEI. The CDR3 covers 16 residues. Complete variable domain (other parts from reference TRBV2 and TRBJ1-2): EPEVTQTPSHQVTQMGQEVILRCVPISNHLYFYWYRQILGQKVEFLVSFYNNEISEKSEIFDDQFSVERPDGSNFTLKIRSTKLEDSAMYFCASSNIGQTSNYGYTFGSGTRLTVV.

This rearrangement joins TRBV27 to TRBJ1-2, with TRBD1 as a possible D gene (5 bases). This CDR3 is built from 17 residues. V lost 7 bases, J lost 0 bases, and 21 bases lay in between. From germline, CDR1 is MNHEY and CDR2 SMNVEV (reference sequence). CDR3 amino acids: CASTPNVAGVSNYGYTF. Written as DNA, the CDR3 is TGTGCCAGCACCCCAAATGTGGCGGGGGTTTCTAACTATGGCTACACCTTC.